A single sample is the source of the 29 T cell receptor beta chains below, sequenced in a study of cytomegalovirus exposure and HLA in healthy donors. 13 Jbeta primers and 60 Vbeta primers were used for the PCR. Method: immunoSEQ multiplex PCR; TCRdb's copy keeps in-frame clones and lacks some. The sample contains about 160,000 clones, 80% of which appear only once. The source material was PBMCs. The receptors come from a male donor in good health and CMV-seropositive.

This clone has a single count. The V and J genes are TRBV28 and TRBJ2-7, with TRBD2 identical over 12 bases. The J segment lost 2 bases and the V segment lost 3 bases, leaving 5 bases of the junction unmatched. Germline lookup yields CDR1 MDHEN and CDR2 SYDVKM. This CDR3 is built from 16 residues. CDR3 in amino acids: CASSLGTSGYTYEQYF. CDR3 DNA: TGTGCCAGCAGTTTGGGGACTAGCGGGTATACCTACGAGCAGTACTTC.

This clone was seen just once. The chain is built from TRBV10-3 and TRBJ2-6; 13 positions match TRBD2. Germline V gene data show CDR1 as ENHRY and CDR2 as SYGVKD. This CDR3 is 17 amino acids long. Unmatched junction bases numbered 8, after V lost 10 bases and J lost 2 bases. CDR3 sequence: CATSQGLAGTGANVLTF. The CDR3, as DNA: TGTGCCACCTCACAGGGACTAGCGGGAACTGGGGCCAACGTCCTGACTTTC.

This chain joins TRBV28 and TRBJ2-7; 10 bases fit TRBD1. V shed 6 bases and J 2 bases; nucleotides not matched to a gene: 7. The CDR3 covers 15 residues. The germline CDR1 and CDR2 sequences are MDHEN and SYDVKM. Written as DNA, the CDR3 is TGTGCCAGCAGCTTGACCGGGACAGGGGCCTACGAGCAGTACTTC. It encodes CASSLTGTGAYEQYF.

The chain joins TRBV18 to TRBJ2-1; TRBD2 agrees at 14 bases. CDR3 length: 14 amino acids. Germline CDR1 reads KGHSH; CDR2 reads LQKENI. V lost 4 bases, J lost 9 bases, and 2 bases stayed unmatched. CDR3 amino acids: CASSLGLAGVEQFF. The CDR3 DNA follows: TGTGCCAGCTCACTGGGACTAGCGGGAGTTGAGCAGTTCTTC. Variable domain in full (rest from reference TRBV18 and TRBJ2-1): NAGVMQNPRHLVRRRGQEARLRCSPMKGHSHVYWYRQLPEEGLKFMVYLQKENIIDESGMPKERFSAEFPKEGPSILRIQQVVRGDSAAYFCASSLGLAGVEQFFGPGTRLTVL.

The V and J genes are TRBV7-9 and TRBJ2-7; 10 bases are shared with TRBD2. The V and J ends lost 8 bases and 3 bases, in that order; junction bases with no gene match: 4. The CDR3 is 13 residues long. The germline V gene has CDR1 SEHNR and CDR2 FQNEAQ (reference sequence). CDR3: CASRQREGYEQYF. CDR3 sequence (DNA): TGTGCCAGCCGACAGCGGGAGGGCTACGAGCAGTACTTC.

The CDR3 sequence is CASSERGRAKNIQYF. The CDR3 DNA reads TGTGCCAGCAGTGAGAGGGGGCGGGCCAAAAACATTCAGTACTTC. This rearrangement joins TRBV28 to TRBJ2-4, with 7 bases that match TRBD1. CDR3 length equals 15 residues. The junction had 5 bases not matched to a gene; V was cut back by 5 bases and J by 1 base. CDR1 and CDR2 from the germline V gene are MDHEN and SYDVKM.

The chain combines TRBV18 with TRBJ1-5, with D perhaps matching TRBD1 (5 bases). The CDR3 totals 14 residues. V lost 2 bases, J lost 6 bases, and 11 bases lay in between. Germline V CDR1 and CDR2: KGHSH, LQKENI. The CDR3 coding sequence is TGTGCCAGCTCACCATCGGGGGAGGTTCAGCCCCAGCATTTT. This sequence encodes CASSPSGEVQPQHF.

There are a few counts of this clone. DNA of the CDR3: TGCGCCAGCAGCCAACTCCCAGACAGGTACACTGGAAACACCATATATTTT. This encodes CASSQLPDRYTGNTIYF. This rearrangement joins TRBV4-1 to TRBJ1-3, with D possibly matching TRBD1 (6 bases). Trimming shortened V by 2 bases and J by 2 bases, and 16 bases separated the two germline ends. Germline assignment: CDR1 MGHRA and CDR2 YSYEKL. This CDR3 contains 17 residues.

The J gene is TRBJ2-3, the V gene TRBV19, with a possible D match to TRBD2 (6 bases). V lost 7 bases and J 2 bases, leaving 13 bases between the germline ends. Germline V CDR1 and CDR2: LNHDA, SQIVND (reference sequence). The CDR3 contains 14 residues. The CDR3 reads CASTPGLLTDTQYF. The CDR3 bases are TGTGCCAGTACTCCGGGACTCCTCACAGATACGCAGTATTTT.

The chain uses TRBV19 and TRBJ2-2; 14 bases fit TRBD2. This CDR3 comprises 18 residues. V was pared by 2 bases and J by 6 bases, with 8 bases of the junction left unmatched. CDR1 LNHDA and CDR2 SQIVND come from the germline V gene (reference sequence). For the CDR3, the DNA is TGTGCCAGTAGTATACCAGGGGGACTAGCGGGAGTTCCCGGGGAGCTGTTTTTT. The encoded protein is CASSIPGGLAGVPGELFF.

This chain uses TRBV5-8 with TRBJ2-7; D call uncertain. CDR3 length equals 13 residues. From germline, CDR1 is SGHTS and CDR2 YDEGEE. Trimming left V 3 bases short and J 2 bases short, with 9 bases between. In DNA, the CDR3 is TGTGCCAGCAGCTCCCAGATTCCCTACGAGCAGTACTTC. Protein product: CASSSQIPYEQYF.

This clone was detected once. The chain couples TRBV9 to TRBJ2-7, with 8 bases that match TRBD1. Trimming at V came to 3 bases and at J to 2 bases, leaving 7 bases not matched to a gene. Germline CDR1 and CDR2: SGDLS and YYNGEE. CDR3 length equals 15 residues. CDR3 amino acids: CASSGETGAPYEQYF. CDR3 nucleotide sequence: TGTGCCAGCAGCGGAGAGACAGGGGCCCCCTACGAGCAGTACTTC.

The rearrangement uses TRBV9 and TRBJ1-1; D call uncertain. Trimming left V 3 bases short and J 6 bases short, with 15 bases between. Germline lookup yields CDR1 SGDLS and CDR2 YYNGEE. The CDR3 has 14 residues. CDR3 amino acids: CASSAVGTGSEAFF. The CDR3 coding sequence is TGTGCCAGCAGCGCCGTGGGCACGGGATCTGAAGCTTTCTTT.

The V and J genes are TRBV6-4 and TRBJ2-1; 15 nucleotides line up with TRBD2. V lost 2 bases to trimming and J lost 7 bases; unmatched junction nucleotides: 9. CDR3 length equals 18 residues. The V gene's germline CDR1 is MRHNA and CDR2 SNTAGT. Here the CDR3 DNA reads TGTGCCAGCAGTGACCAAGGACTAGCGGGAGGGCCAGGTAATGAGCAGTTCTTC. Its translation is CASSDQGLAGGPGNEQFF.

This clone showed up just once. One junction end does not reproduce the germline sequence, and a read error may be involved. The genes are TRBV7-9 and TRBJ1-3; D might be TRBD1 (5 bases). The V gene's germline CDR1 is SEHNR and CDR2 FQNEAQ (reference sequence). The length of the CDR3 is 18 residues. DNA for the CDR3: TGTTCCAGCAGCCCCGGGCCCCGGGCGACAGTGGATGGAAACACCATATATTTT. Amino acid sequence: CSSSPGPRATVDGNTIYF.

The chain carries TRBV27 and TRBJ2-3, with D tentatively TRBD1 (5 bases). The germline V gene encodes CDR1 MNHEY and CDR2 SMNVEV (reference sequence). The CDR3 has 15 amino acids. The V and J ends lost 3 bases and 1 base respectively, with 11 bases between them. CDR3: CASSLLGVGTDTQYF. In nucleotides, the CDR3 is TGTGCCAGCAGTTTGTTAGGGGTTGGCACAGATACGCAGTATTTT.

The V call is TRBV10-3, the J call TRBJ2-3; D perhaps matches TRBD2 (6 bases). The V end was cut by 8 bases, the J end by 0 bases, with 21 bases between. This CDR3 has 17 residues. Looked up from germline, CDR1 is ENHRY and CDR2 is SYGVKD. CDR3 coding DNA: TGTGCCATCGGGGATGTATCGCGGGGCGGCAGCACAGATACGCAGTATTTT. Its translation is CAIGDVSRGGSTDTQYF.

This chain joins TRBV4-1 and TRBJ2-3, with 11 bases aligning to TRBD2. Trimming cost V 4 bases and J 3 bases; bases outside gene matches: 6. Germline V gene data show CDR1 as MGHRA and CDR2 as YSYEKL. CDR3 size: 16 residues. The CDR3, as DNA: TGCGCCAGCAGCCCAGTAGCGGGAGGGAGGACAGATACGCAGTATTTT. It translates to CASSPVAGGRTDTQYF.

This clone has only a few counts. The chain couples TRBV18 to TRBJ1-2, with D unclear. The CDR3 has 12 residues. The V gene's germline CDR1 is KGHSH and CDR2 LQKENI. V was shortened by 6 bases and J by 8 bases, with 13 bases between the two germline ends. The CDR3, as DNA: TGTGCCAGCTCCCAGGACCGGAGGGGCTACACCTTC. Protein: CASSQDRRGYTF.

The rearrangement links TRBV10-3 to TRBJ2-1, with 11 nucleotides matching TRBD2. CDR3 length: 17 amino acids. The germline CDR1 and CDR2 sequences are ENHRY and SYGVKD. The trim removed 0 bases at V and 9 bases at J, leaving 10 bases unmatched. CDR3 protein: CAISESALAGAKGEQFF. The CDR3 nucleotides read TGTGCCATCAGTGAGTCGGCACTAGCGGGAGCTAAGGGTGAGCAGTTCTTC.

In its sample, this clone was seen once. The V call is TRBV4-1, the J call TRBJ2-1; perhaps TRBD1 as D (6 bases). V gave up 0 bases and J gave up 6 bases, with 15 bases separating them. The germline V gene has CDR1 MGHRA and CDR2 YSYEKL. The CDR3 sequence is 16 residues long. In DNA form, the CDR3 reads TGCGCCAGCAGCCAAGAAGGGTCAGGGGATCTCAATGAGCAGTTCTTC. Residues: CASSQEGSGDLNEQFF.

The chain couples TRBV11-2 to TRBJ1-1; D is undetermined. The germline V gene has CDR1 SGHAT and CDR2 FQNNGV. This CDR3 contains 16 residues. Trimming took 4 bases from V and 1 from J, leaving 16 bases between them. The CDR3 protein is CASSSFKRRENTEAFF. The CDR3 DNA sequence: TGTGCCAGCAGCTCATTTAAACGACGGGAGAACACTGAAGCTTTCTTT.

The V gene is TRBV4-2, the J gene TRBJ1-1; D may be TRBD1 (6 bases). This CDR3 spans 15 amino acids. The ends were cut back, 0 bases at V and 10 bases at J, with 18 bases in the middle. CDR1 and CDR2 from the germline V gene are LGHNA and YNFKEQ. In DNA, the CDR3 is TGTGCCAGCAGCCAAGACGGGGGGCAGACCTTAGGAGCTTTCTTT. Amino acids: CASSQDGGQTLGAFF.

This chain uses TRBV18 with TRBJ1-2, with TRBD1 identical over 7 bases. J lost 4 bases, V lost 3 bases, and 5 bases had no gene match. Germline CDR1 and CDR2: KGHSH and LQKENI. The CDR3 totals 14 residues. Here the CDR3 reads CASSPTGQSYGYTF. In DNA form, the CDR3 reads TGTGCCAGCTCACCGACGGGACAGTCCTATGGCTACACCTTC.

CDR3 nucleotide sequence: TGTGCCAGCAGCTTAGCTAGAAGCACTGAAGCTTTCTTT. It codes for CASSLARSTEAFF. This rearrangement joins TRBV11-1 to TRBJ1-1; D is unclear. V lost 0 bases and J 4 bases, leaving 6 bases between the germline ends. This CDR3 has 13 amino acids. From germline, CDR1 is SGHAT and CDR2 FQDESV (reference sequence).

The chain uses TRBV2 and TRBJ1-1, with unresolved D. The CDR3 length is 13 residues. The V end was cut by 5 bases, the J end by 4 bases, with 11 bases between. Germline values: CDR1 SNHLY, CDR2 FYNNEI. The CDR3, as DNA: TGTGCCAGCAGTCCCCCGGGTCGCACTGAAGCTTTCTTT. Translation gives CASSPPGRTEAFF.

The chain employs TRBV28 and TRBJ2-7, with D possibly being TRBD2 (5 bases). The CDR3 runs 15 residues. CDR1 MDHEN and CDR2 SYDVKM come from the germline V gene. V was clipped by 7 bases and J by 4 bases, with 20 bases between them. CDR3 region: CASTETGVQEYEQYF. The CDR3 bases are TGTGCCAGCACCGAAACCGGGGTCCAAGAATACGAGCAGTACTTC.

This chain uses TRBV5-6 with TRBJ2-1, with 9 bases lining up with TRBD2. CDR1 is SGHDT, CDR2 YYEEEE, per germline. The CDR3 has 15 amino acids. V lost 3 bases, J lost 0 bases, and 1 base stayed unmatched. The CDR3 nucleotides read TGTGCCAGCAGCTCTAGCGGGATCTCCTACAATGAGCAGTTCTTC. Translating it yields CASSSSGISYNEQFF.

J is TRBJ2-5 and V is TRBV5-4; no definite D call. The CDR3 consists of 14 residues. Germline V gives CDR1 SGHNT, CDR2 YYREEE (reference sequence). Between the trimmed V and J ends, which lost 3 bases and 4 bases, there was a span of 13 bases. This CDR3 reads CASSSPGRTETQYF. In DNA form, the CDR3 reads TGTGCCAGCAGCTCACCGGGTCGTACAGAGACCCAGTACTTC.